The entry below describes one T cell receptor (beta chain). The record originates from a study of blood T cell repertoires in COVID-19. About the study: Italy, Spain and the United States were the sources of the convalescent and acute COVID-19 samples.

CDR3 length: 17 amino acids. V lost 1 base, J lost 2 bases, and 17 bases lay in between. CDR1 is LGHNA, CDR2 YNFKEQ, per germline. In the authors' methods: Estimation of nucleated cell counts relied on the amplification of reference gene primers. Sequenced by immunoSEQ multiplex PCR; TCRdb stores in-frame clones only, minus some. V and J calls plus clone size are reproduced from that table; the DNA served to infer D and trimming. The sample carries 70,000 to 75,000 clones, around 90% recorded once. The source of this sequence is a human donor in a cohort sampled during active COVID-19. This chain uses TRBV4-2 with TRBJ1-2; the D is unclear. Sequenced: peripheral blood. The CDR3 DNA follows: TGTGCCAGCAGCCAAGCCGTTCCACTTGACAAGAACTATGGCTACACCTTC. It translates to CASSQAVPLDKNYGYTF.